Here is one T cell receptor (beta chain) with its context. The germline V gene has CDR1 SGHTA and CDR2 FQGNSA. The CDR3 spans 16 residues. V lost 1 base, J lost 4 bases, and 14 bases lay in between. These data belong to a study of shared T cell receptors in the human thymus. Measured with immunoSEQ multiplex PCR; TCRdb has only the in-frame clones, and not every one. The sample has 500,000 to 750,000 clones, approximately 88% seen once. The sample was also reused in another study, on human thymus T cells. That work contributes: Apparent bias marked the V and J gene usage of thymic and blood repertoires.

The material sequenced was thymocytes. This TCR was sampled from a boy in the first two years of life with a congenital heart defect. The chain employs TRBV7-2 and TRBJ2-1, with no clear D. This chain's CDR3 is CASSLVGRPLYNEQFF. The CDR3 DNA is TGTGCCAGCAGCTTAGTGGGCAGGCCCCTTTACAATGAGCAGTTCTTC.